Shown below are 7 T cell receptor beta chains from a single sample sequenced in a study of shared clonotypes between healthy human individuals. Profiling relied on immunoSEQ multiplex PCR, and the TCRdb table lists in-frame clones only, not all of them. The repertoire holds about a million clones, with 60% to 85% as singletons. Specimen: memory CD4+ T cells from PBMCs. Subset noted: CD45RA-negative fraction. These receptor sequences come from a man younger than 35 in good health. Some clones in this sample may be carry-over from other donors' samples.

Notes on this clone: A read error may account for a junction end that differs from germline. The same CDR3 arises from other DNA sequences in this sample as well. The chain links TRBV5-4 to TRBJ2-7; TRBD2 matches 7 bases. The germline CDR1 and CDR2 sequences are SGHNT and YYREEE (reference sequence). The CDR3 is made up of 13 amino acids. The CDR3 bases are TGCGCCAGCACCGATGGGCTAGCGGCGGAGCAGTACTTC. The encoded protein is CASTDGLAAEQYF.

J is TRBJ2-2 and V is TRBV7-8; 8 bases agree with TRBD2. The CDR3 is 17 amino acids. From germline, CDR1 is SGHVS and CDR2 FQNEAQ. The junction had 5 bases not matched to a gene; V was cut back by 0 bases and J by 2 bases. The CDR3, as DNA: TGTGCCAGCAGCTTAGCGTACACTAGCGGCAACACCGGGGAGCTGTTTTTT. This sequence encodes CASSLAYTSGNTGELFF. Full variable domain (outside the CDR3, taken from reference TRBV7-8 and TRBJ2-2): GAGVSQSPRYKVAKRGQDVALRCDPISGHVSLFWYQQALGQGPEFLTYFQNEAQLDKSGLPSDRFFAERPEGSVSTLKIQRTQQEDSAVYLCASSLAYTSGNTGELFFGEGSRLTVL.

The chain uses TRBV18 and TRBJ1-1; possible D gene TRBD1, 5 bases. Trimming pared 3 bases from V and 3 bases from J, leaving 11 bases between. The germline gives CDR1 KGHSH, CDR2 LQKENI. CDR3 length: 14 residues. This chain's CDR3 is CASSPRQMDTEAFF. DNA for the CDR3: TGTGCCAGCTCACCCCGACAGATGGACACTGAAGCTTTCTTT.

The chain employs TRBV4-3 and TRBJ1-2; D is ambiguous. Germline V gene data show CDR1 as LGHNA and CDR2 as YSLEER. V lost 0 bases and J 8 bases, leaving 13 bases between the germline ends. CDR3 length equals 14 residues. The CDR3 protein is CASSQDFSRSGYTF. DNA of the CDR3: TGCGCCAGCAGCCAAGATTTTAGTAGAAGCGGCTACACCTTC.

The rearrangement joins TRBV5-1 to TRBJ2-1; 13 bases fit TRBD2. The CDR3 is 17 residues long. Looked up from germline, CDR1 is SGHRS and CDR2 is YFSETQ. Trimming at V came to 4 bases and at J to 10 bases, leaving 14 bases not matched to a gene. CDR3 coding DNA: TGCGCCAGCAGCCCCCGACTAGCGGGAGGAGCCCGGTCGGAGCAGTTCTTC. Translating gives CASSPRLAGGARSEQFF.

This clone has a handful of counts. The chain joins TRBV25-1 to TRBJ2-1; D may be TRBD1 or TRBD2 (5 bases each). This CDR3 spans 12 amino acids. V gave up 2 bases and J gave up 12 bases, with 11 bases separating them. Germline V gives CDR1 MGHDK, CDR2 SYGVNS. CDR3 DNA: TGTGCCAGCAGTGAACCGGGGCGGGTGCAGTTCTTC. Its translation is CASSEPGRVQFF.

The CDR3: CASSVGGANVLTF. CDR3 sequence (DNA): TGTGCCAGCTCCGTCGGTGGGGCCAACGTCCTGACTTTC. V usage is TRBV18 and J usage is TRBJ2-6, with unresolved D. Between the trimmed V and J ends, which lost 6 bases and 3 bases, there was a span of 6 bases. The CDR3 extends over 13 amino acids. CDR1 and CDR2 from the germline V gene are KGHSH and LQKENI.